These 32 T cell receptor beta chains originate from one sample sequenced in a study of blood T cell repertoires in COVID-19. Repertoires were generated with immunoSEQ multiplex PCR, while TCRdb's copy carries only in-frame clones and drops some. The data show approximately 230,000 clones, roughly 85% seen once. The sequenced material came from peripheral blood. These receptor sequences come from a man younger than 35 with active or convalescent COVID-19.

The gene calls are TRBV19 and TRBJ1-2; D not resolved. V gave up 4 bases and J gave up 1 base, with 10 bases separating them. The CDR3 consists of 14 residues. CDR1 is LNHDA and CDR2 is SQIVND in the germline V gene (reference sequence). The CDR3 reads CASSKNSFNYGYTF. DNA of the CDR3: TGTGCCAGTAGTAAGAACAGCTTTAACTATGGCTACACCTTC.

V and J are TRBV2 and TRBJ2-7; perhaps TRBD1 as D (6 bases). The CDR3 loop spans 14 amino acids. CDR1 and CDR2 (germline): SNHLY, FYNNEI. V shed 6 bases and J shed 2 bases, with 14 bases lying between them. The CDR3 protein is CASRAPGVPYEQYF. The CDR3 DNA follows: TGTGCCAGCAGAGCTCCAGGGGTCCCCTACGAGCAGTACTTC.

CDR3 sequence: CASSFGQGGPEAFF. In DNA, the CDR3 is TGTGCCAGCAGCTTTGGCCAGGGGGGACCTGAAGCTTTCTTT. The J gene is TRBJ1-1, the V gene TRBV7-9; 7 positions agree with TRBD1. Germline assignment: CDR1 SEHNR and CDR2 FQNEAQ (reference sequence). This CDR3 is 14 amino acids long. With 3 bases clipped from V and 6 bases from J, the junction kept 7 bases outside the gene matches.

This CDR3 is CASSPSRETGELFF. CDR3 DNA: TGTGCCAGCAGCCCTTCCCGGGAAACCGGGGAGCTGTTTTTT. The gene calls are TRBV3-1 (or the pseudogene TRBV3-2) and TRBJ2-2; tentatively, D is TRBD2 (5 bases). Trimming shortened V by 4 bases and J by 5 bases, and 11 bases separated the two germline ends. This CDR3 has 14 amino acids. Looked up from germline, CDR1 is LGHDT and CDR2 is YNNKEL (reference sequence).

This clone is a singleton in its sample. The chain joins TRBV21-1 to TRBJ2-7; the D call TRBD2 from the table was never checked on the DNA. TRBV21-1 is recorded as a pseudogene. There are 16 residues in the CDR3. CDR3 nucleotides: TGTGCCAGCAGCAAAGCCAGCGGGGCCCTATCCTACGAGCAGTACTTC. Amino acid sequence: CASSKASGALSYEQYF.

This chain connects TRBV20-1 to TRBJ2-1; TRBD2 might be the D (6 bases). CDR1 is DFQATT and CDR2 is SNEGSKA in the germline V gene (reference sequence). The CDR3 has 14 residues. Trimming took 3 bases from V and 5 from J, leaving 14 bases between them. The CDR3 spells CSASAGRVDNEQFF. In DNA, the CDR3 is TGCAGTGCTAGTGCCGGGAGAGTAGACAATGAGCAGTTCTTC.

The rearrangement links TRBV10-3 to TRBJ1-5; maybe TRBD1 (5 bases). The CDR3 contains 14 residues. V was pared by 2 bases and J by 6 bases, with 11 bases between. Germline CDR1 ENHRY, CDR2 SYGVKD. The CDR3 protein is CAISEAGSVQPQHF. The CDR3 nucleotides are TGTGCCATCAGTGAGGCAGGGTCGGTTCAGCCCCAGCATTTT.

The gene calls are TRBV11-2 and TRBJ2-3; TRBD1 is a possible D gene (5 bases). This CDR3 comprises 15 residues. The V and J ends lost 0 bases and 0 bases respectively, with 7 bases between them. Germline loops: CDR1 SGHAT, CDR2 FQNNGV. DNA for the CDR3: TGTGCCAGCAGCTTAGACAGGGCGAGCACAGATACGCAGTATTTT. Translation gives CASSLDRASTDTQYF.

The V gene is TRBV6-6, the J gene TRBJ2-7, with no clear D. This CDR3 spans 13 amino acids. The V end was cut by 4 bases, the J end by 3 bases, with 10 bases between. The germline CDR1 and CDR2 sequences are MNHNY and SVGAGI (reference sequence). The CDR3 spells CASSWASLYEQYF. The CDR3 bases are TGTGCCAGCAGTTGGGCCAGTCTCTACGAGCAGTACTTC.

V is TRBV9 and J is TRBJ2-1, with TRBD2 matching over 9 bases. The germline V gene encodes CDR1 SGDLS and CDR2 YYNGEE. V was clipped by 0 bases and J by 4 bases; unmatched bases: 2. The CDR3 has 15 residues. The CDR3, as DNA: TGTGCCAGCAGCGTAGCTAGCGGGACTTACAATGAGCAGTTCTTC. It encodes CASSVASGTYNEQFF.

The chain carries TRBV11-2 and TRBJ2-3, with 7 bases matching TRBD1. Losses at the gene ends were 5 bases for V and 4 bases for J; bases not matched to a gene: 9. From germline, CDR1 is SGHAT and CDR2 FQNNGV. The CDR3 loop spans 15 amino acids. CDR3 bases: TGTGCCAGCAGCCTCGAGGGGGCACCCCCAGATACGCAGTATTTT. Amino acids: CASSLEGAPPDTQYF.

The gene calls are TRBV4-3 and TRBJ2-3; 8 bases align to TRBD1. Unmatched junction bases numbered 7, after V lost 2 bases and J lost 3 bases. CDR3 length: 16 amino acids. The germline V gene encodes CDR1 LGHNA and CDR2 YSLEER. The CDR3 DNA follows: TGCGCCAGCAGCCAATCCCGACAGGGGTTAACAGATACGCAGTATTTT. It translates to CASSQSRQGLTDTQYF.

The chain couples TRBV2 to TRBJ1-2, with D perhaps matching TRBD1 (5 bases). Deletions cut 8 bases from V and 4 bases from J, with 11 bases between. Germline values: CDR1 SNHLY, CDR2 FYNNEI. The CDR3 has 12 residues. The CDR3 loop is CASQWGGYGYTF. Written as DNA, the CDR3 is TGTGCCAGCCAGTGGGGGGGCTATGGCTACACCTTC.

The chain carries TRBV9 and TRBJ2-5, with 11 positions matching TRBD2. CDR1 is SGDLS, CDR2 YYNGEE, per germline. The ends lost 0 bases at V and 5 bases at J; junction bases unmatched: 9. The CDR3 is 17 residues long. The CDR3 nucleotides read TGTGCCAGCAGCGTAGCCCGGACTAGCGGGCCAGGGGAGACCCAGTACTTC. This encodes CASSVARTSGPGETQYF.

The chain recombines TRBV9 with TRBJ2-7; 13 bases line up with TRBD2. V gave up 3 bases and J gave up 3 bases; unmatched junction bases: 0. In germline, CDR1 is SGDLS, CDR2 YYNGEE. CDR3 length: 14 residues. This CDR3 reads CASSGTSGSYEQYF. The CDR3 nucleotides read TGTGCCAGCAGCGGGACTAGCGGGAGCTACGAGCAGTACTTC.

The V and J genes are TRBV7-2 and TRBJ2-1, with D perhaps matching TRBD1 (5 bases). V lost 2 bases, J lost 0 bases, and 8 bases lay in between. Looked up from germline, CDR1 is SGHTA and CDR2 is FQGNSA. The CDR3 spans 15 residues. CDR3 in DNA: TGTGCCAGCAGCTTACAGGGCAACTCCTACAATGAGCAGTTCTTC. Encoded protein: CASSLQGNSYNEQFF.

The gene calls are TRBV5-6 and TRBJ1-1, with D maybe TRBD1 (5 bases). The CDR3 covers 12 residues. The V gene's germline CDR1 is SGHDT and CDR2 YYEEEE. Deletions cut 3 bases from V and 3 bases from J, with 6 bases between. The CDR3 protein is CASSWGDTEAFF. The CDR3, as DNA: TGTGCCAGCAGCTGGGGGGACACTGAAGCTTTCTTT.

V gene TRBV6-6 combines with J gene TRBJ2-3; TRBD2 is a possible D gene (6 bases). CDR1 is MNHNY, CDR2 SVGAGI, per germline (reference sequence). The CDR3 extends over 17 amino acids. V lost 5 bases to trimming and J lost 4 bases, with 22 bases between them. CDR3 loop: CASSPPDLRRGSDTQYF. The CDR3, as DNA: TGTGCCAGCAGTCCACCGGACCTCCGGAGGGGTTCAGATACGCAGTATTTT.

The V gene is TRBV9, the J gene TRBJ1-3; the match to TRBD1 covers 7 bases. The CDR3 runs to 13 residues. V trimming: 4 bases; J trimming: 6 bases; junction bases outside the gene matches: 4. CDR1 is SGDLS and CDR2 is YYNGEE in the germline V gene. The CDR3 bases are TGTGCCAGCAGCCAGGGGACAGCAAACACCATATATTTT. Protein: CASSQGTANTIYF.

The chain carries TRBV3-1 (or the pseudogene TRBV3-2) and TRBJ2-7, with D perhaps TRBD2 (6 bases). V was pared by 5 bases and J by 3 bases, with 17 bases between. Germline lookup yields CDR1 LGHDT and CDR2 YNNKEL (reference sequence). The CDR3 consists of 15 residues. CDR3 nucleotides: TGTGCCAGCAGCGGGCGACTCCGGGAGCTCTACGAGCAGTACTTC. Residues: CASSGRLRELYEQYF.

CDR3 nucleotide sequence: TGTGCCAGCAGCTTAGCGCTGGGTATGAGGGGGTCGAGGCCTTCCTACAATGAGCAGTTCTTC. Amino acid sequence: CASSLALGMRGSRPSYNEQFF. V usage is TRBV7-2 and J usage is TRBJ2-1; D is perhaps TRBD1 (6 bases). Trimming took off 0 bases at V and 1 base at J, with 25 bases between the two ends. This CDR3 has 21 amino acids. The germline V gene encodes CDR1 SGHTA and CDR2 FQGNSA.

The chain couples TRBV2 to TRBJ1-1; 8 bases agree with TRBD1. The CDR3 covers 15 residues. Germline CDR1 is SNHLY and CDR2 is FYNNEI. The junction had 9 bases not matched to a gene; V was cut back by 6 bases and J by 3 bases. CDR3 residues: CASRRQGSRYTEAFF. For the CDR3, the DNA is TGTGCCAGCAGAAGACAGGGGTCTCGGTACACTGAAGCTTTCTTT.

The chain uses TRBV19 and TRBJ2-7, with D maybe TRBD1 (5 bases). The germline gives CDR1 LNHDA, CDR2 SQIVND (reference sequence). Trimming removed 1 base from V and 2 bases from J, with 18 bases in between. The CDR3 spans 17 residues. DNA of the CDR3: TGTGCCAGTAGTATAGTCAAGACCCTTGACAGTCCCTACGAGCAGTACTTC. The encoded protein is CASSIVKTLDSPYEQYF.

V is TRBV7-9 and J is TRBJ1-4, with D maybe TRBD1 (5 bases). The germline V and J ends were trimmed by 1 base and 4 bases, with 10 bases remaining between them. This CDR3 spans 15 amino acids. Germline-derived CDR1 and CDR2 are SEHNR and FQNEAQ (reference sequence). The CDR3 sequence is CASSLGGSVNEKLFF. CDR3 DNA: TGTGCCAGCAGCTTAGGGGGCAGCGTTAATGAAAAACTGTTTTTT.

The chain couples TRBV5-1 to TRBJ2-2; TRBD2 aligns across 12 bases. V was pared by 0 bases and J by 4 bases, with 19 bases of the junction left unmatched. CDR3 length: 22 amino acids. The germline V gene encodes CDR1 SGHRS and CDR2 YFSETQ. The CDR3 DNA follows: TGCGCCAGCAGCTTGGCCTCCACCGCCCAACTAGCGGGGGGTTTGGTCACCGGGGAGCTGTTTTTT. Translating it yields CASSLASTAQLAGGLVTGELFF.

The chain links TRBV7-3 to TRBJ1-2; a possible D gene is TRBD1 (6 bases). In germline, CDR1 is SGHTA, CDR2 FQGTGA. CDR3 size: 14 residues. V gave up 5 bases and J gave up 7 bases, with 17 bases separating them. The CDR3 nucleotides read TGTGCCAGCAGCGCAGGGGACGGCAATGGTGGCTACACCTTC. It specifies CASSAGDGNGGYTF.

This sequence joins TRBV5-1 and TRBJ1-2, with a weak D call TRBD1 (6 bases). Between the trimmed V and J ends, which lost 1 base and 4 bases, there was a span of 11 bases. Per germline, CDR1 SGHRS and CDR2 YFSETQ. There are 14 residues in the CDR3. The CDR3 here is CASSLLGAGYGYTF. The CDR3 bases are TGCGCCAGCAGCTTGCTGGGGGCAGGCTATGGCTACACCTTC.

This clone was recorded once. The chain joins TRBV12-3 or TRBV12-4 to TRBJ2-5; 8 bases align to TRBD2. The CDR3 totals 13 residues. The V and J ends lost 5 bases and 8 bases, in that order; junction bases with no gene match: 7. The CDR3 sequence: CASSREGPLTQYF. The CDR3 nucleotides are TGTGCCAGCAGTCGGGAGGGTCCGCTTACCCAGTACTTC.

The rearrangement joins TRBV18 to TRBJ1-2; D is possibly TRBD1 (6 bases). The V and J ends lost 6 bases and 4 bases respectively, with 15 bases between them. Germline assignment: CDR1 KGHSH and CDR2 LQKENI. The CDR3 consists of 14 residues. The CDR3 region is CASSPQGPGYGYTF. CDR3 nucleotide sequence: TGTGCCAGCTCTCCCCAGGGGCCCGGCTATGGCTACACCTTC.

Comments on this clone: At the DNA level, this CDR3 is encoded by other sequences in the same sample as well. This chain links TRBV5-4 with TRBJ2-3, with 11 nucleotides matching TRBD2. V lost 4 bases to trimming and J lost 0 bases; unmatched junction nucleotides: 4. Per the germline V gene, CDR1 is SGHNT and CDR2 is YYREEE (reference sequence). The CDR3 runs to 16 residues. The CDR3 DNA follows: TGTGCCAGCAGCCCCCGACTAGCGGGGAGCACAGATACGCAGTATTTT. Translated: CASSPRLAGSTDTQYF.

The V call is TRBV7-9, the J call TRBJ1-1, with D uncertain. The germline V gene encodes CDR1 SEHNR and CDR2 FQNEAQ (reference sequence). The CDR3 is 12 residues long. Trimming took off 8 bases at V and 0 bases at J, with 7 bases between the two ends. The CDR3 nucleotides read TGTGCCAGCGACTCAATGAACACTGAAGCTTTCTTT. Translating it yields CASDSMNTEAFF. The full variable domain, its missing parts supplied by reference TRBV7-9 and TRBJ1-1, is DTGVSQNPRHKITKRGQNVTFRCDPISEHNRLYWYRQTLGQGPEFLTYFQNEAQLEKSRLLSDRFSAERPKGSFSTLEIQRTEQGDSAMYLCASDSMNTEAFFGQGTRLTVV.

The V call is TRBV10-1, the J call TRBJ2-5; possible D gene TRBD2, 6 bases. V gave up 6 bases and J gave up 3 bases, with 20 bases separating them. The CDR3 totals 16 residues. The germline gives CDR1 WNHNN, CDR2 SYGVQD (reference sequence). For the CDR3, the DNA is TGCGCCAGCAGCGTTACTAGCAAACTCTCGAAAGAGACCCAGTACTTC. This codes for CASSVTSKLSKETQYF.